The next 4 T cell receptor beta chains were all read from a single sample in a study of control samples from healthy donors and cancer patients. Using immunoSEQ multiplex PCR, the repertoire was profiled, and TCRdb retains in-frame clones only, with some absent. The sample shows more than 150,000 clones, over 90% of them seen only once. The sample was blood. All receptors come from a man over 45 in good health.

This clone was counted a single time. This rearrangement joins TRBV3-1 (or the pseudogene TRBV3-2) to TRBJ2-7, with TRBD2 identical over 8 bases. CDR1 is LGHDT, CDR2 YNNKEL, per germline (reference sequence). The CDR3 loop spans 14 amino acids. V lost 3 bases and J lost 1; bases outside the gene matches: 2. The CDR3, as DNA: TGTGCCAGCAGCCAGACTAGCGCGTCCTACGAGCAGTACTTC. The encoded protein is CASSQTSASYEQYF.

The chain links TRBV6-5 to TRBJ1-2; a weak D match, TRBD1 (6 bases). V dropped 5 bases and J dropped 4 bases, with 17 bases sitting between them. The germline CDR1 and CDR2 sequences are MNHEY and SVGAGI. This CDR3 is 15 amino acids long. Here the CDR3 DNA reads TGTGCCAGCAGTCGCCCCGGGGGGCGGGTCTATGGCTACACCTTC. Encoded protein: CASSRPGGRVYGYTF.

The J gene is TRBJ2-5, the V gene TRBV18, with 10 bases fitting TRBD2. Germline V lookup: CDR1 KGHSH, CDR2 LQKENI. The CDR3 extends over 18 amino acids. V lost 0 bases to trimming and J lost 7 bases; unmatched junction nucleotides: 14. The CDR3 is CASSPPTSSSGGRGTQYF. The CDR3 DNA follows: TGTGCCAGCTCACCACCGACATCATCTAGCGGGGGTCGAGGGACCCAGTACTTC.

This CDR3 reads CASSSPGTGSGEQYF. CDR3 in DNA: TGTGCCAGCAGTTCCCCCGGGACAGGGTCAGGCGAGCAGTACTTC. The chain links TRBV27 to TRBJ2-7, with TRBD1 matching over 9 bases. J gave up 6 bases and V 4 bases, and 10 bases lay outside the gene matches. CDR1 MNHEY and CDR2 SMNVEV come from the germline V gene (reference sequence). The length of the CDR3 is 15 residues.